The subject of this entry is one TCR beta chain. Its antigen remains undetermined. Base-call qualities are not available, and no considerably larger clone is one nucleotide away. This specimen belongs to a study of shared clonotypes between healthy human individuals (dated by TCRdb to the early 2020s). Regarding the study in general: Two women and three men aged 18 to 49 years were included in the cohort. The study deeply sequenced blood TCR repertoires of several healthy adults to estimate repertoire size and the extent of clonotype sharing between individuals. Between about 0.85 and 10 billion PBMCs per donor were obtained by leukapheresis. For each donor, three plates each were used for CD4 naive and CD4 memory, two plates were used for CD8 naive, and one plate was used for CD8 memory. Different laboratories and diverse techniques were used to prepare libraries and sequence TCR repertoires, to increase sequencing depth and limit assay-specific biases.

Taken from cysteine to phenylalanine, the CDR3 has 12 residues. Of the read, only the CDR3 DNA is kept; its 36 bases are in frame from base 1. CDR1 GTSNPN and CDR2 SVGIG are derived from the germline V gene (reference sequence). Trimming leaves V shorter by 0 bases and J shorter by 12 bases, with the junction holding 5 bases beyond the gene matches. Donors were healthy HIV-negative adults with no recently reported acute infections or vaccinations. Only Caucasian adults living in Nashville, Tennessee, USA were represented among the donors. CD4+ T cells were enriched by magnetic negative selection, after which naive cells were positively selected on CD45RA and the negative fraction was taken as the memory subset. Blood was collected by leukapheresis, and PBMCs were isolated by Ficoll-Histopaque density gradient centrifugation and then cryopreserved in liquid nitrogen vapor phase. Purity and quantity of every magnetically sorted T cell population were checked by analytical flow cytometry. Genomic DNA was isolated from each sorted fraction and quantified by UV absorbance on a Nanodrop 2000c.

Using the deep immunoSEQ assay, TCR CDR3 regions were amplified from genomic DNA by multiplex PCR. Extracted genomic DNA from each cell subset was distributed evenly across all wells of several immunoSEQ 96-well plates, and each plate was treated as a replicate. For sorted subsets, about 0.2 ug genomic DNA, equal to approximately 30,000 T cell genomes, was loaded into each replicate PCR. Purified libraries were quantified with a Qubit 3.0 fluorometer, sized on a Bioanalyzer 2100, and re-quantified with the KAPA Library Quantification kit. Every immunoSEQ 96-well plate was sequenced on a separate single-read 150-cycle Illumina NextSeq 550 flow cell. Regarding the original processing steps: Because the immunoSEQ output held only junctional sequences and lacked quality scores, the filtering could not match the filtering applied to full-length reads. Sequences were annotated with PyIR, a Python wrapper for IgBLAST v1.9, and V/J genes and CDR3 were assigned using IMGT germline references. Reads with weak V/J assignments (E-value above 1e-6), missing CDR3, stop codons, out-of-frame junctions, or ambiguous translated residues were removed. A V3J clonotype was defined by an identical inferred V gene, J gene, and CDR3 amino acid sequence. Percentage overlap between repertoires was calculated by dividing the number of shared unique clonotypes by the size of the smaller repertoire. RTK rarefaction, the Chao1 estimator, and Recon v2.1 estimates of unobserved clonotypes were used to assess repertoire richness. OLGA was used to compute generation probabilities for all TCRbeta clonotypes that the gDNA method yielded from a handful of donors. This is the immuneACCESS table as TCRdb keeps it, with only in-frame sequences that have V and J called. A part of the clones is gone; compared with another copy, unresolved V genes explain less than half, and the rest is unexplained. V and J calls plus clone size are reproduced from that table; the DNA served to infer D and trimming. In all, the sample holds roughly 2.2 million clones, and just under 95% of those were seen once. The ten largest clones take up 0.37% of the sample.

The paper's findings and limits, for the study overall: Pairwise subsampling led to the expectation that sequencing depth would affect the degree of clonotype sharing among donors. Because the study included a small number of donors, the genetic and exposure-history diversity represented was limited. Sampling was restricted to blood, and TCR repertoires in tissues likely differ from the TCR repertoires found in blood. Rarefaction of sorted-subset datasets indicated incomplete sequencing despite the large sequencing depth. Naive subsets generally had larger estimated clonotype richness than memory subsets. Clonotypes shared by all four sorted-subset donors showed higher generation probabilities than non-shared clonotypes. Sharing across several donors was observed for approximately 5% of naive CD4, about 3.2% of naive CD8, 2% to 2.5% of memory CD4, and approximately 0.41% of memory CD8 clonotypes.

The V and J segments used are TRBV30 and TRBJ2-1, with 7 central nucleotides matching TRBD2. Sequenced input: naive CD4+ T cells from PBMCs. Per the publication, the cell subset or site label means: CD45RA+ positively selected. This TCR was recovered from a man between 18 and 35 years old in good health. Some clones in this sample may be carry-over from other donors' samples. The CDR3 in this case is CAWSVGRGGQFF. The sequence in DNA is TGTGCCTGGAGTGTTGGGAGGGGTGGGCAGTTCTTC.